These 25 T cell receptor beta chains were sequenced from one sample in a study of monozygotic twins with inflammatory bowel disease. TCRdb reanalyzed the 5' RACE reads and collapses them to one entry per CDR3 protein, without DNA. The table gives just over 300,000 distinct CDR3 sequences; the top ten clones make up 5.6% of it. The sample was blood. These receptors all stem from a human donor with ulcerative colitis or Crohn's disease, or a healthy co-twin of an affected twin (not recorded which).

The chain's CDR3 is CASRQGGNQPQHF. The genes are TRBV12-3 or TRBV12-4 and TRBJ1-5; TCRdb proposes TRBD1, but this gene call is untestable without DNA. The CDR3 is 13 residues long.

The V and J genes are TRBV28 and TRBJ2-1. CDR1 is MDHEN, CDR2 SYDVKM, per germline. The length of the CDR3 is 15 residues. CDR3 amino acids: CASRPGLGPYNEQFF.

This chain links TRBV20-1 with TRBJ2-2; the D call of TRBD2 rests on TCRdb alone, since no DNA is present to check it. This CDR3 region has 16 residues. Per germline, CDR1 DFQATT and CDR2 SNEGSKA (reference sequence). This CDR3 is CSARVGAGGRTGELFF.

V is TRBV12-3 or TRBV12-4 and J is TRBJ2-2; the D gene TCRdb calls, TRBD1, cannot be checked with no DNA. CDR3 length: 14 amino acids. This chain's CDR3 is CASRDSGSTGELFF.

The chain uses TRBV20-1 and TRBJ2-3; the TCRdb D gene call, TRBD2, has no DNA to confirm it. This CDR3 is built from 17 residues. Per germline, CDR1 DFQATT and CDR2 SNEGSKA (reference sequence). CDR3 protein: CSARPLAGGTSTDTQYF.

J is TRBJ1-5 and V is TRBV6-5; TCRdb indicates TRBD1, and absent DNA this call remains unverified. There are 15 residues in the CDR3. The germline V gene encodes CDR1 MNHEY and CDR2 SVGAGI. This chain's CDR3 is CASSYLSGGNQPQHF.

The V gene is TRBV19, the J gene TRBJ2-3; TCRdb proposes TRBD1, but this gene call is untestable without DNA. Germline V gene lookup returns CDR1 LNHDA and CDR2 SQIVND (reference sequence). This CDR3 comprises 16 residues. This CDR3 reads CASSGTGTSRTDTQYF.

V gene TRBV4-3 combines with J gene TRBJ2-7; checking the TCRdb D call of TRBD2 is not possible without DNA. Germline V gives CDR1 LGHNA, CDR2 YSLEER. This CDR3 spans 14 amino acids. The CDR3 sequence: CASSQGLVSYEQYF.

The chain employs TRBV5-1 and TRBJ1-5; TCRdb names TRBD1, which stays unverified in the absence of DNA. The CDR3 sequence is 16 residues long. Germline V gene sequence: CDR1 SGHRS, CDR2 YFSETQ. The CDR3 sequence is CASSPDTGISNQPQHF.

This chain links TRBV24-1 with TRBJ1-6; lacking DNA, the TRBD1 call made by TCRdb goes unchecked. Germline values: CDR1 KGHDR, CDR2 SFDVKD. This CDR3 region has 14 residues. The CDR3: CATSSGTLNSPLHF.

V is TRBV7-9 and J is TRBJ2-7. The germline V gene encodes CDR1 SEHNR and CDR2 FQNEAQ (reference sequence). The CDR3 length is 15 residues. CDR3 residues: CASSLTASSSGEQYF.

The gene calls are TRBV19 and TRBJ2-5; the TCRdb call, TRBD1, lacks DNA for checking. CDR3 length: 14 residues. Germline assignment: CDR1 LNHDA and CDR2 SQIVND (reference sequence). CDR3 sequence: CASSPHPTGGKTNF.

The chain has TRBV29-1 and TRBJ1-6. Germline CDR1 and CDR2: SQVTM and ANQGSEA. The CDR3 length is 15 residues. The CDR3: CSVATGTSYNSPLHF. The full variable domain, its missing parts supplied by reference TRBV29-1 and TRBJ1-6, is SAVISQKPSRDICQRGTSLTIQCQVDSQVTMMFWYRQQPGQSLTLIATANQGSEATYESGFVIDKFPISRPNLTFSTLTVSNMSPEDSSIYLCSVATGTSYNSPLHFGNGTRLTVT.

The chain couples TRBV5-5 to TRBJ1-4; TCRdb lists TRBD1, though no DNA is available to test this call. The CDR3 sequence is 17 residues long. Per germline, CDR1 SGHKS and CDR2 YYEKEE (reference sequence). The CDR3 loop is CASRTGTGGFTNEKLFF.

The rearrangement joins TRBV19 to TRBJ1-1. CDR3 size: 13 residues. CDR1 and CDR2 (germline): LNHDA, SQIVND (reference sequence). The CDR3 reads CASSISLGAEAFF.

The chain uses TRBV9 and TRBJ2-1; TCRdb proposes TRBD2, but this gene call is untestable without DNA. CDR1 and CDR2 from the germline V gene are SGDLS and YYNGEE. There are 14 residues in the CDR3. The CDR3 sequence: CASSPRLTYNEQFF.

The chain carries TRBV2 and TRBJ2-7; TCRdb names TRBD1, which stays unverified in the absence of DNA. Germline CDR1 and CDR2: SNHLY and FYNNEI. The CDR3 totals 15 residues. CDR3 protein: CASSEEGTGSNEQYF.

The chain links TRBV15 to TRBJ2-3; lacking DNA, the TRBD2 call made by TCRdb goes unchecked. Germline V gene data show CDR1 as LNHNV and CDR2 as YYDKDF (reference sequence). The CDR3 spans 14 residues. This CDR3 reads CATSRSGATDTQYF.

CDR3 sequence reads: CASSTGYNEQFF. The chain has TRBV12-3 or TRBV12-4 and TRBJ2-1; without DNA, the TCRdb call of TRBD1 cannot be checked. The CDR3 is 12 amino acids.

V and J are TRBV9 and TRBJ2-1. The CDR3 runs 17 residues. Per the germline V gene, CDR1 is SGDLS and CDR2 is YYNGEE. Here the CDR3 reads CASSRRSWRGSYNEQFF.

The J gene is TRBJ2-1, the V gene TRBV20-1; TCRdb names TRBD2, which stays unverified in the absence of DNA. The CDR3 is made up of 15 amino acids. From germline, CDR1 is DFQATT and CDR2 SNEGSKA (reference sequence). CDR3 residues: CSARDRSGSFYEQFF.

The rearrangement links TRBV13 to TRBJ2-5; TCRdb picks TRBD2, but there is no DNA to check that call. Germline V lookup: CDR1 PRHDT, CDR2 FYEKMQ (reference sequence). This CDR3 spans 14 amino acids. CDR3 amino acids: CASSLAGGQETQYF.

The rearrangement joins TRBV7-9 to TRBJ2-7. The CDR3 totals 13 residues. Germline V lookup: CDR1 SEHNR, CDR2 FQNEAQ (reference sequence). This CDR3 reads CASSLAKTYEQYF.

The V and J genes are TRBV30 and TRBJ2-5; no DNA is available, so the TRBD1 call from TCRdb remains unchecked. Germline-derived CDR1 and CDR2 are GTSNPN and SVGIG (reference sequence). The CDR3 runs 15 residues. The CDR3 here is CAWSVRGLILETQYF.

The gene calls are TRBV6-2 or TRBV6-3 and TRBJ2-6. The V gene's germline CDR1 is MNHEY and CDR2 SVGEGT. CDR3 length: 13 residues. The CDR3 sequence is CASVQSGANVLTF.